Included here is one TCR beta chain sequence, with context. Its matching antigen is unknown. These data originate in a study of T cell responses to AZD1222 COVID-19 vaccine. The CDR3 is 12 residues long. Per germline, CDR1 SEHNR and CDR2 FQNEAQ (reference sequence). V lost 2 bases to trimming and J lost 5 bases, with 4 bases between them. The protocol was immunoSEQ multiplex PCR, while the TCRdb copy is restricted to in-frame clones and leaves out a portion. The table has 100,000 or so clones, approximately 90% seen once. The study's findings and limits: Variant regions that are unmutated are reportedly the target of nearly half of spike-specific TCRs. Spike-wide vaccine-associated CD4 TCRs dominated at 160-218 and 743-854. Repertoires were sampled only after the peak T cell response. Recipients of two AZD1222 doses showed rising Spike-specific TCR breadth and depth.

The clonotype originates from an adult in good health. This chain joins TRBV7-9 and TRBJ1-5; no reliable D call. Material: peripheral blood, obtained on day 0 of AZD1222 vaccination. Here the CDR3 reads CASSLTDQPQHF. Here the CDR3 DNA reads TGTGCCAGCAGCTTAACAGATCAGCCCCAGCATTTT.